One sample yielded the 5 T cell receptor beta chains listed below, sequenced in a study of immune evolution from preneoplasia to lung adenocarcinoma. Sequencing used immunoSEQ multiplex PCR; TCRdb keeps in-frame clones, though not all of them. The sample lists some 5,700 clones; approximately 80% were seen once. Sequenced input: FFPE adjacent normal lung tissue. These receptor sequences come from a donor aged 70 or over with lung adenocarcinoma.

The chain uses TRBV6-4 and TRBJ2-3; D call uncertain. V was trimmed by 4 bases and J by 3 bases, leaving 11 bases between them. CDR3 length equals 14 residues. Germline V lookup: CDR1 MRHNA, CDR2 SNTAGT. The CDR3 nucleotides are TGTGCCAGCAGTGGGGGTAGAGAGACAGATACGCAGTATTTT. As protein: CASSGGRETDTQYF.

This clone was counted once. The V call is TRBV6-5, the J call TRBJ1-2; a weak D match, TRBD1 (5 bases). V dropped 4 bases and J dropped 7 bases, with 13 bases sitting between them. The germline gives CDR1 MNHEY, CDR2 SVGAGI. The CDR3 sequence is 13 residues long. This chain's CDR3 is CASSFQGRGGYTF. CDR3 in DNA: TGTGCCAGCAGTTTCCAGGGAAGAGGTGGCTACACCTTC.

This clone was seen just once. The rearrangement joins TRBV27 to TRBJ2-2; 8 nucleotides line up with TRBD1. J gave up 2 bases and V 5 bases, and 10 bases lay outside the gene matches. The CDR3 runs to 17 residues. Germline V lookup: CDR1 MNHEY, CDR2 SMNVEV (reference sequence). CDR3 protein: CASSPLGQGPNTGELFF. In nucleotides, the CDR3 is TGTGCCAGCAGTCCCCTTGGACAGGGACCTAACACCGGGGAGCTGTTTTTT.

The CDR3 here is CASGGQPSYEQYF. In DNA form, the CDR3 reads TGTGCCAGTGGGGGACAACCCTCCTACGAGCAGTACTTC. The chain is built from TRBV9 and TRBJ2-7, with D perhaps TRBD1 (6 bases). Looked up from germline, CDR1 is SGDLS and CDR2 is YYNGEE. Trimming removed 8 bases from V and 0 bases from J, with 12 bases in between. The CDR3 sequence is 13 residues long.

This chain's CDR3 is CASSVLAGSDTQYF. DNA of the CDR3: TGCGCCAGCAGTGTACTAGCGGGGTCCGATACGCAGTATTTT. This chain joins TRBV10-2 and TRBJ2-3, with TRBD2 matching over 10 bases. Trimming at V came to 4 bases and at J to 6 bases, leaving 4 bases not matched to a gene. The V gene's germline CDR1 is WSHSY and CDR2 SAAADI. This CDR3 has 14 amino acids.